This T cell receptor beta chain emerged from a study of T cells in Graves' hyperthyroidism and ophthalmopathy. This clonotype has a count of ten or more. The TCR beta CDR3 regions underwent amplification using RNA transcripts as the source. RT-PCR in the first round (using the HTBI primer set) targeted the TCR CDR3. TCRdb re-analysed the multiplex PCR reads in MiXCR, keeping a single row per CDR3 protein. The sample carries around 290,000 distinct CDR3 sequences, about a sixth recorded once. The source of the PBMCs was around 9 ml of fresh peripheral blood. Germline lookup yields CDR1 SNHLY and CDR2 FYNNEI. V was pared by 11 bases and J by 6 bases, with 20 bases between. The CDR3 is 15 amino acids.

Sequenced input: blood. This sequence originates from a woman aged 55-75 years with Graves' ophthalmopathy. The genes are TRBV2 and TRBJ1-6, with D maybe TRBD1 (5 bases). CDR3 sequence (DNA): TGTGCCGGAGGCTCGAGGAGGGGTGCTAATTCACCCCTCCACTTT. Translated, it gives CAGGSRRGANSPLHF.